The 16 T cell receptor beta chains listed next were all sequenced from one sample in a study of cytomegalovirus exposure and HLA in healthy donors. Method: immunoSEQ multiplex PCR; TCRdb's copy keeps in-frame clones and lacks some. The data contain some 250,000 clones, around 91% of them singletons. Source material: PBMCs. The receptors originated from a woman in her thirties in good health and CMV-seronegative.

The CDR3 sequence is CATSRDRGGFQETQYF. The CDR3 coding sequence is TGTGCCACCAGCAGAGATCGGGGCGGATTCCAAGAGACCCAGTACTTC. The J gene is TRBJ2-5, the V gene TRBV15; possibly TRBD1 or TRBD2 for D (5 bases each). The V and J ends lost 0 bases and 1 base respectively, with 12 bases between them. Germline V gene sequence: CDR1 LNHNV, CDR2 YYDKDF (reference sequence). The CDR3 spans 16 residues.

The genes are TRBV4-2 and TRBJ1-4, with 7 bases lining up with TRBD1. With V trimmed by 3 bases and J by 3 bases, 4 bases remained unmatched. The V gene's germline CDR1 is LGHNA and CDR2 YNFKEQ. The CDR3 length is 15 residues. The CDR3 loop is CASSQRDSPNEKLFF. In DNA form, the CDR3 reads TGTGCCAGCAGCCAGCGGGACAGTCCTAATGAAAAACTGTTTTTT.

The rearrangement uses TRBV7-8 and TRBJ2-7; the match to TRBD2 covers 8 bases. CDR1 is SGHVS and CDR2 is FQNEAQ in the germline V gene. There are 14 residues in the CDR3. The trim removed 4 bases at V and 3 bases at J, leaving 5 bases unmatched. The CDR3 DNA sequence: TGTGCCAGCAGCTCAGGACTAGCCGACTACGAGCAGTACTTC. Translated: CASSSGLADYEQYF.

The gene calls are TRBV5-1 and TRBJ2-3; 13 nucleotides match TRBD2. The CDR3 is 17 residues long. CDR1 is SGHRS and CDR2 is YFSETQ in the germline V gene. Unmatched junction bases numbered 7, after V lost 4 bases and J lost 2 bases. The CDR3 DNA reads as TGCGCCAGCAGCCCGAGACTAGCGGGAGGCGACACAGATACGCAGTATTTT. This codes for CASSPRLAGGDTDTQYF.

The chain couples TRBV25-1 to TRBJ1-1; D gene uncertain. Germline loops: CDR1 MGHDK, CDR2 SYGVNS. The length of the CDR3 is 16 residues. The V gene lost 4 bases and the J gene lost 0 bases, with 15 bases spanning the gap. In nucleotides, the CDR3 is TGTGCCAGCAGTGGCCCAAACCTCGGGCTGAACACTGAAGCTTTCTTT. Its translation is CASSGPNLGLNTEAFF.

This chain connects TRBV9 to TRBJ1-2, with a possible D match to TRBD1 (5 bases). The CDR3 has 15 residues. Trimming took off 3 bases at V and 4 bases at J, with 16 bases between the two ends. CDR1 and CDR2 from the germline V gene are SGDLS and YYNGEE. Here the CDR3 reads CASSGADKGGYGYTF. CDR3 nucleotides: TGTGCCAGCAGCGGAGCGGACAAAGGTGGCTATGGCTACACCTTC. Based on the CDR3 plus reference TRBV9 and TRBJ1-2, the full variable domain is DSGVTQTPKHLITATGQRVTLRCSPRSGDLSVYWYQQSLDQGLQFLIQYYNGEERAKGNILERFSAQQFPDLHSELNLSSLELGDSALYFCASSGADKGGYGYTFGSGTRLTVV.

The chain is built from TRBV25-1 and TRBJ1-4; D is ambiguous. The CDR3 is made up of 12 amino acids. V lost 6 bases to trimming and J lost 5 bases, with 7 bases between them. The germline CDR1 and CDR2 sequences are MGHDK and SYGVNS. The DNA of the CDR3 is TGTGCCAGCAGCCCGCTAAATGAAAAACTGTTTTTT. Amino acid sequence: CASSPLNEKLFF. The variable domain in full, completed from reference TRBV25-1 and TRBJ1-4, reads EADIYQTPRYLVIGTGKKITLECSQTMGHDKMYWYQQDPGMELHLIHYSYGVNSTEKGDLSSESTVSRIRTEHFPLTLESARPSHTSQYLCASSPLNEKLFFGSGTQLSVL.

The chain uses TRBV4-3 and TRBJ1-2, with a weak D call TRBD1 (5 bases). This CDR3 has 15 amino acids. V was cut by 0 bases and J by 5 bases, with 13 bases left in between. Germline CDR1 and CDR2: LGHNA and YSLEER. CDR3 amino acids: CASSQDLQGKYGYTF. Written as DNA, the CDR3 is TGCGCCAGCAGCCAAGATCTCCAGGGTAAATATGGCTACACCTTC.

This chain uses TRBV4-3 with TRBJ2-1; D is undetermined. The length of the CDR3 is 14 residues. Germline-derived CDR1 and CDR2 are LGHNA and YSLEER. The V gene lost 1 base and the J gene lost 7 bases, with 11 bases spanning the gap. In DNA form, the CDR3 reads TGCGCCAGCAGCCAAGGAACAGAGAGGAATGAGCAGTTCTTC. Amino acid sequence: CASSQGTERNEQFF.

V and J are TRBV28 and TRBJ2-7; 10 nucleotides line up with TRBD1. Germline values: CDR1 MDHEN, CDR2 SYDVKM. J gave up 2 bases and V 2 bases, and 12 bases lay outside the gene matches. This CDR3 is 18 amino acids long. The CDR3 DNA follows: TGTGCCAGCAGTTTAGGGGGACAGGGGTCCTGGGGTGCCTACGAGCAGTACTTC. This encodes CASSLGGQGSWGAYEQYF.

V and J are TRBV28 and TRBJ2-7, with 7 bases matching TRBD1. J lost 0 bases, V lost 6 bases, and 5 bases had no gene match. The CDR3 length is 14 residues. Germline assignment: CDR1 MDHEN and CDR2 SYDVKM. Here the CDR3 reads CASSWTGPSYEQYF. CDR3 in DNA: TGTGCCAGCAGCTGGACAGGCCCCTCCTACGAGCAGTACTTC. Supplemented by reference TRBV28 and TRBJ2-7, the full variable domain reads DVKVTQSSRYLVKRTGEKVFLECVQDMDHENMFWYRQDPGLGLRLIYFSYDVKMKEKGDIPEGYSVSREKKERFSLILESASTNQTSMYLCASSWTGPSYEQYFGPGTRLTVT.

The chain joins TRBV29-1 to TRBJ2-1; 7 bases fit TRBD2. This CDR3 region has 13 residues. Germline V gene data show CDR1 as SQVTM and CDR2 as ANQGSEA. V lost 7 bases to trimming and J lost 4 bases; unmatched junction nucleotides: 7. The CDR3 region is CSERDYSYNEQFF. The CDR3 DNA follows: TGCAGCGAAAGGGACTATTCTTACAATGAGCAGTTCTTC.

In this sample, this clone turned up once. The sample has other DNA sequences that encode this CDR3 too. This rearrangement joins TRBV4-2 to TRBJ2-1; TRBD2 matches 9 bases. The CDR3 loop spans 17 amino acids. Germline CDR1 and CDR2: LGHNA and YNFKEQ. The J segment lost 4 bases and the V segment lost 0 bases, leaving 7 bases of the junction unmatched. The CDR3 reads CASSQDPGTSTYNEQFF. As DNA, the CDR3 is TGTGCCAGCAGCCAAGATCCCGGGACTAGCACGTACAATGAGCAGTTCTTC.

This clone showed up just once. This chain connects TRBV23-1 to TRBJ2-1, with TRBD1 matching over 11 bases. TRBV23-1 is designated an ORF whose function remains uncertain. Trimming cost V 4 bases and J 4 bases; bases outside gene matches: 3. This CDR3 has 15 residues. The CDR3 sequence is CASSLRDRGYNEQFF. In DNA form, the CDR3 reads TGCGCCAGCAGTCTCCGGGACAGGGGGTACAATGAGCAGTTCTTC.

The rearrangement joins TRBV6-1 to TRBJ2-3; D gene uncertain. This CDR3 has 15 residues. The ends were cut back, 3 bases at V and 1 base at J, with 11 bases in the middle. The germline V gene has CDR1 MNHNS and CDR2 SASEGT. The CDR3 spells CASSDGSGRTDTQYF. CDR3 sequence (DNA): TGTGCCAGCAGTGATGGCTCAGGACGCACAGATACGCAGTATTTT.

The chain recombines TRBV27 with TRBJ2-7, with TRBD1 matching 8 bases. CDR1 is MNHEY and CDR2 is SMNVEV in the germline V gene (reference sequence). V lost 3 bases and J lost 3; bases outside the gene matches: 4. The CDR3 contains 14 residues. The CDR3 spells CASSLDRVNYEQYF. The CDR3 nucleotides are TGTGCCAGCAGTTTGGACAGGGTTAACTACGAGCAGTACTTC.